This paragraph reports one T cell receptor (beta chain). Germline V lookup: CDR1 SNHLY, CDR2 FYNNEI. The CDR3 has 15 residues. The V and J ends lost 5 bases and 2 bases, in that order; junction bases with no gene match: 6. The data derive from a study of blood T cell repertoires in COVID-19. Study summary: The study drew acute and convalescent COVID-19 samples from the United States, Italy and Spain. T cells, B-cell-depleted T cells, or PBMCs supplied cDNA or gDNA.

As processed by the authors: Scientists estimated how many nucleated cells there were by amplifying reference gene primers. Using immunoSEQ multiplex PCR, the repertoire was profiled, and TCRdb retains in-frame clones only, with some absent. The V and J calls and clone size are taken from that table; D and trimming were inferred from the DNA. The top ten hold just under 9% of the sample, which has about 47,000 clones, roughly 70% seen once. The sequenced material came from peripheral blood. V gene TRBV2 combines with J gene TRBJ2-3, with 8 bases identical to TRBD2. This clonotype was obtained from a woman in her 70s with acute or convalescent COVID-19. CDR3 sequence reads: CASSPTSGNTDTQYF. The CDR3 DNA reads TGTGCCAGCAGTCCTACTAGCGGAAACACAGATACGCAGTATTTT.